These 26 T cell receptor beta chains share one sample of origin, sequenced in a study of shared clonotypes between healthy human individuals. Sequenced by immunoSEQ multiplex PCR; TCRdb stores in-frame clones only, minus some. Of approximately 640,000 clones listed, more than 70% were seen once; the top ten hold around 1.8%. Sequencing was carried out using memory CD4+ T cells sorted from blood. Subset meaning: CD45RA-negative fraction. These receptors originate from a woman in her thirties in good health.

The CDR3 sequence: CASSLAPQGGYEQYF. The CDR3 bases are TGCGCCAGCAGCTTGGCCCCCCAGGGGGGCTACGAGCAGTACTTC. The V call is TRBV5-1, the J call TRBJ2-7, with D tentatively TRBD1 (7 bases). Trimming shortened V by 0 bases and J by 3 bases, and 13 bases separated the two germline ends. Germline CDR1 is SGHRS and CDR2 is YFSETQ. The CDR3 has 15 residues.

This clone was observed a handful of times. This rearrangement joins TRBV4-2 to TRBJ2-3; D perhaps matches TRBD2 (5 bases). This CDR3 contains 16 residues. Trimming took off 3 bases at V and 4 bases at J, with 17 bases between the two ends. Looked up from germline, CDR1 is LGHNA and CDR2 is YNFKEQ. DNA of the CDR3: TGTGCCAGCAGCCACGTACTGTCTAAGGAGGCAGATACGCAGTATTTT. Translation gives CASSHVLSKEADTQYF.

The chain uses TRBV5-4 and TRBJ1-2, with a possible D match to TRBD1 (5 bases). V was trimmed by 4 bases and J by 8 bases, leaving 18 bases between them. Germline V lookup: CDR1 SGHNT, CDR2 YYREEE (reference sequence). The CDR3 is 14 residues long. CDR3 sequence (DNA): TGTGCCAGCAGCAATGGGGGGAAAGGAGGAGGCTACACCTTC. Its protein is CASSNGGKGGGYTF.

At least ten counts were recorded for this clone. V usage is TRBV19 and J usage is TRBJ2-7, with 8 bases that match TRBD1. Germline trimming cut 5 bases from V and 0 bases from J; bases unmatched to any gene: 3. Germline loops: CDR1 LNHDA, CDR2 SQIVND (reference sequence). The CDR3 extends over 14 amino acids. CDR3 in DNA: TGTGCCAGTAGTTTCCAGGGGGCCTCCTACGAGCAGTACTTC. This encodes CASSFQGASYEQYF.

V usage is TRBV27 and J usage is TRBJ1-5, with D possibly being TRBD1 (5 bases). This CDR3 has 16 amino acids. Between the trimmed V and J ends, which lost 2 bases and 0 bases, there was a span of 11 bases. The germline V gene encodes CDR1 MNHEY and CDR2 SMNVEV (reference sequence). The DNA of the CDR3 is TGTGCCAGCAGTTTAGTTGGGGCGTTTAGCAATCAGCCCCAGCATTTT. This encodes CASSLVGAFSNQPQHF.

The rearrangement uses TRBV6-1 and TRBJ2-2, with D maybe TRBD1 (7 bases). The CDR3 is 14 amino acids. Germline V gene data show CDR1 as MNHNS and CDR2 as SASEGT. Between the trimmed V and J ends, which lost 8 bases and 7 bases, there was a span of 17 bases. The CDR3 reads CASWRAGGIGELFF. Written as DNA, the CDR3 is TGTGCCAGCTGGAGGGCAGGGGGGATCGGGGAGCTGTTTTTT.

The table lists this clone with a count of one. The rearrangement links TRBV6-1 to TRBJ2-6; unclear D gene. Germline V gene sequence: CDR1 MNHNS, CDR2 SASEGT. The V gene lost 8 bases and the J gene lost 3 bases, with 14 bases spanning the gap. CDR3 length: 15 amino acids. CDR3 nucleotide sequence: TGTGCCAGCCAAAGGGCGAGATTTGGGGCCAACGTCCTGACTTTC. Translated: CASQRARFGANVLTF.

As concerns this clone: The same CDR3 is also encoded by other DNA sequences in this sample. The CDR3 here is CASSPSSGSYNEQFF. The CDR3 DNA reads TGCGCCAGCAGCCCATCTAGCGGCTCCTACAATGAGCAGTTCTTC. The chain has TRBV5-1 and TRBJ2-1; 7 nucleotides line up with TRBD2. The germline CDR1 and CDR2 sequences are SGHRS and YFSETQ. V dropped 4 bases and J dropped 0; count of bases not matched to a gene: 4. The CDR3 loop spans 15 amino acids. Using reference TRBV5-1 and TRBJ2-1 for the parts outside the CDR3, the full variable domain is KAGVTQTPRYLIKTRGQQVTLSCSPISGHRSVSWYQQTPGQGLQFLFEYFSETQRNKGNFPGRFSGRQFSNSRSEMNVSTLELGDSALYLCASSPSSGSYNEQFFGPGTRLTVL.

This clone was detected only a few times. J is TRBJ2-3 and V is TRBV6-4, with no clear D. The germline V gene encodes CDR1 MRHNA and CDR2 SNTAGT. This CDR3 has 13 amino acids. The V and J ends lost 3 bases and 4 bases respectively, with 8 bases between them. CDR3 sequence reads: CASSDLSPDTQYF. As DNA, the CDR3 is TGTGCCAGCAGTGATCTTTCCCCAGATACGCAGTATTTT.

This clone occurred a few times. V is TRBV15 and J is TRBJ2-7; D tentatively fits TRBD1 or TRBD2 (5 bases each). V lost 0 bases to trimming and J lost 4 bases, with 13 bases between them. Germline values: CDR1 LNHNV, CDR2 YYDKDF (reference sequence). The CDR3 contains 15 residues. CDR3 in DNA: TGTGCCACCAGCAGAGATAAGGGGAGTGGGTACGAGCAGTACTTC. Its translation: CATSRDKGSGYEQYF.

The chain combines TRBV7-7 with TRBJ2-5, with unresolved D. Germline V gene data show CDR1 as SSHAT and CDR2 as FNYEAQ (reference sequence). V dropped 4 bases and J dropped 5 bases, with 11 bases sitting between them. This CDR3 is built from 13 residues. CDR3 nucleotides: TGTGCCAGCAGCTGGAAACACGGGGAGACCCAGTACTTC. It yields the protein CASSWKHGETQYF.

V gene TRBV18 combines with J gene TRBJ1-1; 8 nucleotides align to TRBD1. The CDR3 extends over 13 amino acids. CDR1 is KGHSH, CDR2 LQKENI, per germline. V lost 6 bases to trimming and J lost 11 bases; unmatched junction nucleotides: 11. The CDR3: CASSPQDRVRAFF. The DNA for the CDR3 is TGTGCCAGCTCCCCCCAGGACAGGGTTCGCGCTTTCTTT.

The CDR3 protein is CASSTTGQPTSNYGYTF. The CDR3 DNA is TGTGCCAGCAGTACCACGGGACAGCCTACTTCCAACTATGGCTACACCTTC. The rearrangement uses TRBV28 and TRBJ1-2; 7 nucleotides line up with TRBD1. Germline V gene lookup returns CDR1 MDHEN and CDR2 SYDVKM. V gave up 5 bases and J gave up 2 bases; unmatched junction bases: 14. CDR3 length: 17 amino acids.

V and J are TRBV6-5 and TRBJ2-1, with D possibly being TRBD1 (5 bases). Germline V gives CDR1 MNHEY, CDR2 SVGAGI. The CDR3 spans 16 residues. The ends were cut back, 4 bases at V and 5 bases at J, with 18 bases in the middle. CDR3 sequence reads: CASSSPLLRTNNEQFF. In DNA, the CDR3 is TGTGCCAGCAGTTCTCCTCTTCTGCGGACAAACAATGAGCAGTTCTTC.

The V call is TRBV4-1, the J call TRBJ2-4, with a possible D match to TRBD2 (6 bases). Germline V gives CDR1 MGHRA, CDR2 YSYEKL. The CDR3 loop spans 17 amino acids. With 2 bases removed from V and 8 bases from J, the gap between germline ends came to 22 bases. CDR3 sequence reads: CASSQIGTPRREDIQYF. DNA of the CDR3: TGCGCCAGCAGCCAAATAGGGACCCCGAGAAGGGAGGACATTCAGTACTTC.

This clone is medium-sized (0.01 to 0.1%). The same CDR3 is also encoded by other DNA sequences in this sample. The chain uses TRBV2 and TRBJ1-4, with 7 positions matching TRBD1. The CDR3 loop spans 14 amino acids. V was clipped by 8 bases and J by 3 bases; unmatched bases: 6. CDR1 and CDR2 from the germline V gene are SNHLY and FYNNEI. DNA for the CDR3: TGTGCCAGCGGGGAGGGGACAGCTAATGAAAAACTGTTTTTT. It encodes CASGEGTANEKLFF.

V gene TRBV11-1 combines with J gene TRBJ2-7, with D possibly matching TRBD1 (5 bases). CDR1 is SGHAT, CDR2 FQDESV, per germline (reference sequence). With 2 bases removed from V and 0 bases from J, the gap between germline ends came to 11 bases. This CDR3 comprises 15 residues. Here the CDR3 reads CASSLTRASSYEQYF. DNA of the CDR3: TGTGCCAGCAGCTTAACCAGGGCGAGCTCCTACGAGCAGTACTTC. The full variable domain, in which reference TRBV11-1 and TRBJ2-7 provide the parts outside the CDR3, is EAEVAQSPRYKITEKSQAVAFWCDPISGHATLYWYRQILGQGPELLVQFQDESVVDDSQLPKDRFSAERLKGVDSTLKIQPAELGDSAMYLCASSLTRASSYEQYFGPGTRLTVT.

J is TRBJ1-2 and V is TRBV30; D is ambiguous. CDR3 length: 13 amino acids. From germline, CDR1 is GTSNPN and CDR2 SVGIG (reference sequence). V was pared by 0 bases and J by 0 bases, with 5 bases between. The CDR3 loop is CAWSVPPNYGYTF. CDR3 DNA: TGTGCCTGGAGTGTACCACCTAACTATGGCTACACCTTC.

The chain joins TRBV7-9 to TRBJ1-2, with D unclear. Trimming left V 5 bases short and J 4 bases short, with 8 bases between. CDR3 length equals 12 residues. Germline V gives CDR1 SEHNR, CDR2 FQNEAQ (reference sequence). The CDR3 reads CASSPGSYGYTF. DNA for the CDR3: TGTGCCAGCAGCCCCGGGAGCTATGGCTACACCTTC.

This clone was found a few times. The chain uses TRBV18 and TRBJ1-2; no reliable D call. Germline V lookup: CDR1 KGHSH, CDR2 LQKENI. Trimming shortened V by 0 bases and J by 4 bases, and 15 bases separated the two germline ends. The CDR3 spans 16 residues. Written as DNA, the CDR3 is TGTGCCAGCTCACCACCGTCCGTTTCACAGAGCTATGGCTACACCTTC. This encodes CASSPPSVSQSYGYTF. Variable domain in full (rest from reference TRBV18 and TRBJ1-2): NAGVMQNPRHLVRRRGQEARLRCSPMKGHSHVYWYRQLPEEGLKFMVYLQKENIIDESGMPKERFSAEFPKEGPSILRIQQVVRGDSAAYFCASSPPSVSQSYGYTFGSGTRLTVV.

The chain joins TRBV5-6 to TRBJ2-5, with a weak D call TRBD2 (5 bases). Germline V gene sequence: CDR1 SGHDT, CDR2 YYEEEE. The CDR3 totals 14 residues. Trimming left V 3 bases short and J 5 bases short, with 14 bases between. The CDR3 DNA is TGTGCCAGCAGCTCGTCTGTAACGGGGGAGACCCAGTACTTC. It yields the protein CASSSSVTGETQYF.

CDR3 region: CASSEGVNTDTQYF. The CDR3 DNA is TGTGCCAGCAGTGAGGGGGTGAACACAGATACGCAGTATTTT. The V and J genes are TRBV2 and TRBJ2-3, with D possibly being TRBD1 or TRBD2 (5 bases each). V lost 3 bases and J 2 bases, leaving 9 bases between the germline ends. Germline V lookup: CDR1 SNHLY, CDR2 FYNNEI. There are 14 residues in the CDR3.

The rearrangement joins TRBV11-2 to TRBJ2-5; D is uncertain. This CDR3 comprises 13 residues. V was shortened by 5 bases and J by 0 bases, with 7 bases between the two germline ends. The germline V gene has CDR1 SGHAT and CDR2 FQNNGV. DNA for the CDR3: TGTGCCAGCAGCAGGACGTACCAAGAGACCCAGTACTTC. This encodes CASSRTYQETQYF.

This clone occurred a few times. This chain connects TRBV19 to TRBJ2-1; TRBD1 matches 10 bases. CDR3 length: 16 amino acids. The trim removed 5 bases at V and 5 bases at J, leaving 9 bases unmatched. The V gene's germline CDR1 is LNHDA and CDR2 SQIVND (reference sequence). The CDR3 reads CASSSQDRGRHNEQFF. The DNA for the CDR3 is TGTGCCAGTAGTTCCCAGGACAGGGGGAGGCACAATGAGCAGTTCTTC.

This clone occurred once. The chain joins TRBV5-5 to TRBJ1-1; D perhaps matches TRBD1 (6 bases). The ends were cut back, 1 base at V and 4 bases at J, with 11 bases in the middle. CDR1 and CDR2 from the germline V gene are SGHKS and YYEKEE (reference sequence). The CDR3 is 14 residues long. The CDR3 DNA follows: TGTGCCAGCAGCTTGATTGGACAGAGCACTGAAGCTTTCTTT. Its translation: CASSLIGQSTEAFF.

The V and J genes are TRBV21-1 and TRBJ2-5. TRBV21-1 is a documented pseudogene. The CDR3 length is 14 residues. The CDR3 DNA reads as TGTGCCAGCAGTTTAAGGGCTGAGGGGGAGACCCAGTACTTC. This translates into CASSLRAEGETQYF.